This T cell receptor (beta chain) derives from a study of blood T cell repertoires in COVID-19. Study at large: Samples representing acute and convalescent COVID-19 were sourced from the United States, Italy and Spain. The cDNA or gDNA used as material had been derived from T cells, B-cell-depleted T cells, or PBMCs.

Seattle patients were enrolled during active infection and followed longitudinally. Under the authors' procedure: By means of reference gene primer amplification, nucleated cell counts were estimated. Clones were sequenced by immunoSEQ multiplex PCR, and TCRdb holds only the in-frame ones, with some missing. V, J and clone size reflect that table, while D and trimming were determined from the DNA. The sample holds a few hundred thousand clones, about nine tenths seen once. Germline assignment: CDR1 SGHRS and CDR2 YFSETQ. Trimming removed 3 bases from V and 4 bases from J, with 16 bases in between. This CDR3 is 15 amino acids long.

This clonotype originated in a woman aged 50 to 60 with COVID-19, enrolled during active disease. V and J are TRBV5-1 and TRBJ1-1; D perhaps matches TRBD1 (5 bases). Source material: peripheral blood. In DNA form, the CDR3 reads TGCGCCAGCAGCTGGGGGAGGGGTTGGGGCACTGAAGCTTTCTTT. It is translated as CASSWGRGWGTEAFF.